This TCR beta chain was captured in a study of post-analysis software for immune sequencing data. Study background: Patients had relapsing-remitting, secondary progressive or progressive-relapsing multiple sclerosis; some lacked subtype. Whole-study results and caveats: TRBV5-6, TRBV5-1 and TRBV20-1 were among roughly 5 TRBV segments more frequent in patients than controls.

As to this clonotype: Antigen specificity is unknown.

Unique-molecular-identifier-tagged TCR beta cDNA libraries were used. Between roughly 0.9 and 11 million T cells gave rise to approximately 520,000 cDNA molecules. In TCRdb, the PCR reads were re-called with MiXCR into one record per CDR3 protein. The sample includes hundreds of thousands of distinct CDR3 sequences, 55% to 70% seen only once; the top ten take roughly 12%. Trimming took off 5 bases at V and 4 bases at J, with 17 bases between the two ends. This CDR3 comprises 15 residues. Per germline, CDR1 MNHEY and CDR2 SVGEGT. Input material: blood. The sequence was collected from a girl aged 2-9 years with multiple sclerosis. This chain links TRBV6-2 or TRBV6-3 with TRBJ2-5; possibly TRBD1 for D (5 bases). This CDR3 reads CASSRPREGLETQYF. Here the CDR3 DNA reads TGTGCCAGCAGTCGCCCCAGGGAAGGCCTAGAGACCCAGTACTTC.